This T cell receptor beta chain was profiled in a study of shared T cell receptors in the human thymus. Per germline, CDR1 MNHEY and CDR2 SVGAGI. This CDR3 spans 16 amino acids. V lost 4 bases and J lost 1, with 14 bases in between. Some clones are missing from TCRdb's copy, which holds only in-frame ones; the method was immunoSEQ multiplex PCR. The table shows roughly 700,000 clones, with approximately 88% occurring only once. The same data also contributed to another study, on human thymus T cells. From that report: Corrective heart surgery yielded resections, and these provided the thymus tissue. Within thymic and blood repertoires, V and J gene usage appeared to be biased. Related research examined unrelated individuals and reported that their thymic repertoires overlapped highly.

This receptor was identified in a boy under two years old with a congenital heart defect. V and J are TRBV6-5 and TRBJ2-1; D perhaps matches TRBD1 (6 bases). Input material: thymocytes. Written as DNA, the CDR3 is TGTGCCAGCAGTTCGGACGGGACACAATCCTACAATGAGCAGTTCTTC. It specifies CASSSDGTQSYNEQFF.